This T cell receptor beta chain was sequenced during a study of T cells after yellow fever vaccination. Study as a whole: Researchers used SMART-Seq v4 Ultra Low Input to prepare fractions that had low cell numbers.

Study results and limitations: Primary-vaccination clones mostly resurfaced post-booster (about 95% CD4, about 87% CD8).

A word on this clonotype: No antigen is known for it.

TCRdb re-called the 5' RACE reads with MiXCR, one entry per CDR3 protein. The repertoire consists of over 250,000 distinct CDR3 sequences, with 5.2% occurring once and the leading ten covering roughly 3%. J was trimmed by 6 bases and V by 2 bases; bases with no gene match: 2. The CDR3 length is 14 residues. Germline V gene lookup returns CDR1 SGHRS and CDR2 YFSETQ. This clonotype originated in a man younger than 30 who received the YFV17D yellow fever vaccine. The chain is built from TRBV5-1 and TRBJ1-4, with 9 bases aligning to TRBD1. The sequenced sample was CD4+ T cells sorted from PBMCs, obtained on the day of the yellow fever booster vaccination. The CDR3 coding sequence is TGCGCCAGCAGCTTTCGGACAGGGGATGAAAAACTGTTTTTT. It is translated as CASSFRTGDEKLFF.